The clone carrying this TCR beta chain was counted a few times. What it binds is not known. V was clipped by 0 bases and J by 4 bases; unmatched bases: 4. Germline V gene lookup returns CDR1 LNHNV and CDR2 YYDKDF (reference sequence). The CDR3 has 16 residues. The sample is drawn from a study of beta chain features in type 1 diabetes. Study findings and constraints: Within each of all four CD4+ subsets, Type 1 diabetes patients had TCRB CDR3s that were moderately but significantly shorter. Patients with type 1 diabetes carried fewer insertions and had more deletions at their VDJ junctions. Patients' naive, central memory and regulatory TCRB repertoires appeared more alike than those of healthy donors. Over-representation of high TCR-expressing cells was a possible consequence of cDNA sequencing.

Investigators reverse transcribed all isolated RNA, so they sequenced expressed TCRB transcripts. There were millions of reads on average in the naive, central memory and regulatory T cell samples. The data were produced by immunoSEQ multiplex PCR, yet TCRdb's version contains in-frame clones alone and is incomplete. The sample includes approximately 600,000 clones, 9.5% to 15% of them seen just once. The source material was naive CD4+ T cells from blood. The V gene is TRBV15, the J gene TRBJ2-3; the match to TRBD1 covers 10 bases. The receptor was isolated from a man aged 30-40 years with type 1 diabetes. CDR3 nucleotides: TGTGCCACCAGCAGAGACGGGACAGGGGAGGCAGATACGCAGTATTTT. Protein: CATSRDGTGEADTQYF.